This T cell receptor beta chain comes out of a study of CD4+ T cells in melanoma. Germline V gene lookup returns CDR1 SGDLS and CDR2 YYNGEE. This CDR3 contains 13 residues. Trimming cost V 6 bases and J 5 bases, with 14 bases left between them. Method: immunoSEQ multiplex PCR; TCRdb's copy keeps in-frame clones and lacks some. The sample holds roughly 120,000 clones, around 92% seen once. V gene TRBV9 combines with J gene TRBJ2-5; no reliable D call. This TCR came from a human donor with melanoma. The specimen sequenced was peripheral blood. As DNA, the CDR3 is TGTGCCAGCAATAAGGTGGTGGGGGAGACCCAGTACTTC. Translating gives CASNKVVGETQYF.